The 30 T cell receptor beta chains in this list originate from one sample, sequenced in a study of blood T cells in healthy people across ages. PCR was performed a second time for about 7 to 11 cycles using a sample-barcoded 5' primer and a J-beta primer mix. TCRdb passed the 5' RACE reads through MiXCR, listing each CDR3 protein once. This sample carries roughly 800,000 distinct CDR3 sequences, 53% of them seen once, and the ten largest clones take approximately 40%. Specimen: blood. Receptor source: a man aged 80 or over in good health.

The CDR3 spells CASSARQVASYGYTF. The DNA for the CDR3 is TGTGCCAGCAGTGCCCGACAGGTGGCTAGCTATGGCTACACCTTC. The V call is TRBV2, the J call TRBJ1-2; a possible D gene is TRBD1 (6 bases). CDR3 length: 15 residues. V shed 4 bases and J shed 4 bases, with 16 bases lying between them. Germline CDR1 and CDR2: SNHLY and FYNNEI.

V usage is TRBV14 and J usage is TRBJ1-4; 9 bases agree with TRBD1. CDR3 length: 16 residues. The V segment lost 2 bases and the J segment 7 bases; nucleotides outside the gene matches: 8. Germline CDR1 SGHDN, CDR2 FVKESK. In DNA, the CDR3 is TGTGCCAGCAGCCAATTTAGGGGGACAGGGCCTGAAAAACTGTTTTTT. Its translation is CASSQFRGTGPEKLFF. The variable domain in full, with the rest retrieved from reference TRBV14 and TRBJ1-4, is EAGVTQFPSHSVIEKGQTVTLRCDPISGHDNLYWYRRVMGKEIKFLLHFVKESKQDESGMPNNRFLAERTGGTYSTLKVQPAELEDSGVYFCASSQFRGTGPEKLFFGSGTQLSVL.

The rearrangement uses TRBV28 and TRBJ2-7; 8 nucleotides match TRBD1. CDR1 is MDHEN, CDR2 SYDVKM, per germline. This CDR3 contains 16 residues. V lost 0 bases and J lost 1; bases outside the gene matches: 5. The CDR3 bases are TGTGCCAGCAGTTTATGGACAGGGGTCTTTTCCTACGAGCAGTACTTC. This codes for CASSLWTGVFSYEQYF.

The rearrangement links TRBV11-2 to TRBJ2-3; D uncertain. Per the germline V gene, CDR1 is SGHAT and CDR2 is FQNNGV. This CDR3 contains 12 residues. V shed 4 bases and J shed 4 bases, with 6 bases lying between them. CDR3 region: CASSSDSDTQYF. Here the CDR3 DNA reads TGTGCCAGCAGCTCTGACTCAGATACGCAGTATTTT.

This clonotype was counted once. J is TRBJ2-5 and V is TRBV4-1, with 7 bases lining up with TRBD1. The end of the DNA aligns better with TRBJ2-7, so the J call may be wrong. CDR1 is MGHRA and CDR2 is YSYEKL in the germline V gene. There are 15 residues in the CDR3. CDR3 sequence reads: CASSRFATGPYEQYF. The CDR3 bases are TGCGCCAGCAGCCGGTTCGCGACAGGGCCCTACGAGCAGTACTTC.

The chain employs TRBV6-5 and TRBJ2-3; D possibly corresponds to TRBD1 (6 bases). The CDR3 runs 15 residues. The V end lost 4 bases, the J end lost 14 bases, and 25 bases lay between the germline ends. CDR1 and CDR2 (germline): MNHEY, SVGAGI. DNA for the CDR3: TGTGCCAGCAGTTCCACCGGCCAGGGGCGAAGATACGCGTATTTT. It is translated as CASSSTGQGRRYAYF.

The genes are TRBV10-3 and TRBJ2-7; 7 nucleotides agree with TRBD2. The CDR3 is 16 residues long. CDR1 ENHRY and CDR2 SYGVKD come from the germline V gene. J was trimmed by 0 bases and V by 6 bases; bases with no gene match: 11. The CDR3 region has the DNA TGTGCCATCAGGGGTAGTGGTGGGGGGGGCTCCTACGAGCAGTACTTC. Amino acids: CAIRGSGGGGSYEQYF.

The genes are TRBV2 and TRBJ2-4; TRBD2 agrees at 7 bases. The tail of the sequence fits TRBJ2-7 better, so the J call may be wrong. Germline assignment: CDR1 SNHLY and CDR2 FYNNEI. CDR3 length equals 14 residues. DNA of the CDR3: TGTGCCAGCAGTGAGGGGCGGGAGCTTGGCGAGCAGTACTTC. Residues: CASSEGRELGEQYF.

CDR3 nucleotides: TGTGCCAGCAGCTTAGTAGGGGACTACTACGAGCAGTACTTC. Its translation is CASSLVGDYYEQYF. The V gene is TRBV7-8, the J gene TRBJ2-7, with 7 bases identical to TRBD2. The CDR3 extends over 14 amino acids. CDR1 is SGHVS and CDR2 is FQNEAQ in the germline V gene. V gave up 1 base and J gave up 3 bases; unmatched junction bases: 3.

This clonotype was picked up a small number of times. The rearrangement uses TRBV20-1 and TRBJ2-5; D may match TRBD1 or TRBD2 (6 bases each). The J call may be faulty, since TRBJ2-7 better matches the DNA end. Germline lookup yields CDR1 DFQATT and CDR2 SNEGSKA (reference sequence). This CDR3 spans 15 amino acids. As DNA, the CDR3 is TGCAGTGCTAGAGAGGGGGGCGGATCCCGCTACGAGCAGTACTTC. This encodes CSAREGGGSRYEQYF.

This clonotype turned up a few times. The rearrangement uses TRBV3-1 and TRBJ2-5; 8 nucleotides line up with TRBD2. The V gene end was trimmed by 3 bases and the J gene end by 11 bases; junction bases not matched to a gene: 5. The germline gives CDR1 LGHDT, CDR2 YNNKEL (reference sequence). CDR3 length equals 12 residues. The CDR3 bases are TGTGCCAGCAGCCACCCGGGACTAGTGCAGTACTTC. This sequence encodes CASSHPGLVQYF.

This chain uses TRBV12-3 or TRBV12-4 with TRBJ2-7; tentative D call: TRBD1 (5 bases). The CDR3 runs to 14 residues. Trimming shortened V by 1 base and J by 3 bases, and 10 bases separated the two germline ends. Written as DNA, the CDR3 is TGTGCCAGCAGTTTAGAAGCGCAGGGCTACGAGCAGTACTTC. As protein: CASSLEAQGYEQYF.

The V gene is TRBV14, the J gene TRBJ1-2; D perhaps matches TRBD1 (6 bases). Trimming took 4 bases from V and 9 from J, leaving 18 bases between them. Germline V gives CDR1 SGHDN, CDR2 FVKESK. The CDR3 sequence is 14 residues long. The CDR3 spells CASSPLGHSRRYTF. CDR3 in DNA: TGTGCCAGCAGCCCGTTGGGACACTCGAGACGCTACACCTTC.

The genes are TRBV29-1 and TRBJ2-7; TRBD1 aligns across 9 bases. Trimming at V came to 4 bases and at J to 0 bases, leaving 7 bases not matched to a gene. The CDR3 covers 15 residues. CDR1 and CDR2 from the germline V gene are SQVTM and ANQGSEA. The CDR3 DNA sequence: TGCAGCGTTGGGAGTGGACAGGGGATCTCCTACGAGCAGTACTTC. It encodes CSVGSGQGISYEQYF.

The chain carries TRBV10-3 and TRBJ2-2, with D unresolved. CDR3 length equals 14 residues. Trimming removed 0 bases at V and 5 bases at J, with 7 bases between. CDR1 and CDR2 (germline): ENHRY, SYGVKD. CDR3 loop: CAISESKGTGELFF. The CDR3 DNA reads TGTGCCATCAGTGAGTCTAAAGGGACCGGGGAGCTGTTTTTT.

This clonotype was seen more than once but under ten times. The chain uses TRBV6-1 and TRBJ2-1; 8 nucleotides line up with TRBD2. This CDR3 is 16 amino acids long. Germline values: CDR1 MNHNS, CDR2 SASEGT. V shed 2 bases and J 4 bases; nucleotides not matched to a gene: 7. DNA of the CDR3: TGTGCCAGCAGTGAACCGCCAGCGGGAGTATACAATGAGCAGTTCTTC. Translating it yields CASSEPPAGVYNEQFF.

On this clonotype: The junction departs from germline at one end; a sequencing error may be responsible. The CDR3 DNA is TGTGCCAGCAGCCCGGGGACAGGGCGGGACGAGCGGTTCTTC. Translation gives CASSPGTGRDERFF. J is TRBJ2-1 and V is TRBV9; the match to TRBD1 covers 9 bases. Germline values: CDR1 SGDLS, CDR2 YYNGEE. The CDR3 spans 14 residues.

This chain joins TRBV2 and TRBJ2-5; the match to TRBD2 covers 14 bases. CDR1 is SNHLY, CDR2 FYNNEI, per germline. V lost 6 bases, J lost 2 bases, and 14 bases stayed unmatched. CDR3 length: 19 residues. CDR3 sequence (DNA): TGTGCCAGCAGGAGGGGACTAGCGGGAGCTCAAACCAGGCAAGAGACCCAGTACTTC. Translating gives CASRRGLAGAQTRQETQYF.

The chain employs TRBV20-1 and TRBJ2-1; 12 bases agree with TRBD2. Germline CDR1 is DFQATT and CDR2 is SNEGSKA (reference sequence). CDR3 size: 14 residues. The J segment lost 5 bases and the V segment lost 4 bases, leaving 3 bases of the junction unmatched. CDR3 sequence (DNA): TGCAGTGCTAAAACTAGCGGGAGGCACAATGAGCAGTTCTTC. It specifies CSAKTSGRHNEQFF.

This clonotype turned up a few times. This chain joins TRBV5-1 and TRBJ1-5; 8 nucleotides agree with TRBD1. CDR1 is SGHRS, CDR2 YFSETQ, per germline. The CDR3 contains 18 residues. The V and J ends lost 4 bases and 5 bases, in that order; junction bases with no gene match: 17. The CDR3 is CASSPGQAAQPGYQPQHF. The CDR3 DNA reads as TGCGCCAGCAGCCCGGGACAGGCAGCCCAACCGGGCTATCAGCCCCAGCATTTT.

The chain recombines TRBV10-3 with TRBJ2-1; 8 nucleotides line up with TRBD2. V lost 10 bases, J lost 2 bases, and 22 bases stayed unmatched. The CDR3 has 19 residues. Germline V CDR1 and CDR2: ENHRY, SYGVKD. The CDR3 DNA is TGTGCCAGCGACGCCAGGGCAGGGGCCGGGACTAGTCCCTACAATGAGCAGTTCTTC. As protein: CASDARAGAGTSPYNEQFF.

The chain joins TRBV20-1 to TRBJ2-4; 10 nucleotides match TRBD2. The ends lost 2 bases at V and 7 bases at J; junction bases unmatched: 5. This CDR3 has 14 amino acids. Germline V gene data show CDR1 as DFQATT and CDR2 as SNEGSKA (reference sequence). The CDR3 loop reads CSARPMTSGNIQYF. CDR3 coding DNA: TGCAGTGCTAGACCAATGACTAGCGGGAACATTCAGTACTTC.

This clonotype was seen more than once but under ten times. The chain couples TRBV20-1 to TRBJ2-5; D gene ambiguous. V was cut by 1 base and J by 5 bases, with 2 bases left in between. Germline V gene data show CDR1 as DFQATT and CDR2 as SNEGSKA (reference sequence). This CDR3 has 10 residues. CDR3 nucleotide sequence: TGCAGTGCTAGAGTGGAGACCCAGTACTTC. This encodes CSARVETQYF.

V and J are TRBV3-1 and TRBJ2-1; D might be TRBD1 or TRBD2, each matching 5 bases. Germline values: CDR1 LGHDT, CDR2 YNNKEL (reference sequence). V was clipped by 10 bases and J by 9 bases, with 22 bases between them. The CDR3 has 14 residues. The CDR3 DNA reads as TGTGCCACTCGTGGGGGTTCGGCAATAGCTGAGCAGTTCTTC. Translated: CATRGGSAIAEQFF.

This clonotype was detected only a few times. The chain carries TRBV29-1 and TRBJ2-1; D is ambiguous. Between the trimmed V and J ends, which lost 6 bases and 4 bases, there was a span of 7 bases. The germline CDR1 and CDR2 sequences are SQVTM and ANQGSEA. The CDR3 loop spans 11 amino acids. The CDR3 DNA is TGCAGCGTCAACGGATACAATGAGCAGTTCTTC. Translated, it gives CSVNGYNEQFF.

This chain joins TRBV5-1 and TRBJ2-5; TRBD1 matches 12 bases. Losses at the gene ends were 4 bases for V and 4 bases for J; bases not matched to a gene: 8. This CDR3 contains 16 residues. The germline V gene encodes CDR1 SGHRS and CDR2 YFSETQ. The DNA for the CDR3 is TGCGCCAGCAGCATCGGGACAGGGGGCCTCCCAGAGACCCAGTACTTC. It translates to CASSIGTGGLPETQYF.

This chain links TRBV4-2 with TRBJ2-2; 7 nucleotides match TRBD2. Germline CDR1 reads LGHNA; CDR2 reads YNFKEQ. The CDR3 spans 16 residues. J lost 2 bases, V lost 0 bases, and 3 bases had no gene match. The CDR3 nucleotides are TGTGCCAGCAGCCAAGAGGCTAGCGGTAACACCGGGGAGCTGTTTTTT. The encoded protein is CASSQEASGNTGELFF.

The gene calls are TRBV14 and TRBJ1-1, with 10 bases matching TRBD1. Per germline, CDR1 SGHDN and CDR2 FVKESK. J was trimmed by 1 base and V by 4 bases; bases with no gene match: 12. CDR3 size: 18 residues. CDR3 protein: CASSRATFGQGGNTEAFF. CDR3 DNA sequence: TGTGCCAGCAGCCGAGCAACCTTCGGACAGGGGGGGAACACTGAAGCTTTCTTT.

This clonotype was observed a handful of times. CDR3 bases: TGTGCCAGCAGCCAACTTGGGGCGGGACAGCGAAACAGATACGCGTATTTT. As protein: CASSQLGAGQRNRYAYF. The rearrangement joins TRBV4-2 to TRBJ2-3; D is possibly TRBD1 (7 bases). Germline assignment: CDR1 LGHNA and CDR2 YNFKEQ. CDR3 length: 17 residues. V shed 2 bases and J shed 14 bases, with 29 bases lying between them.

This chain links TRBV5-1 with TRBJ2-5; 13 nucleotides line up with TRBD2. The germline V gene has CDR1 SGHRS and CDR2 YFSETQ. The CDR3 has 15 amino acids. J lost 5 bases, V lost 4 bases, and 5 bases had no gene match. The CDR3 DNA reads as TGCGCCAGCAGCCCAGGGACTAGCGGGATGGAGACCCAGTACTTC. Translated, it gives CASSPGTSGMETQYF. Together with reference TRBV5-1 and TRBJ2-5, the CDR3 gives the full variable domain: KAGVTQTPRYLIKTRGQQVTLSCSPISGHRSVSWYQQTPGQGLQFLFEYFSETQRNKGNFPGRFSGRQFSNSRSEMNVSTLELGDSALYLCASSPGTSGMETQYFGPGTRLLVL.